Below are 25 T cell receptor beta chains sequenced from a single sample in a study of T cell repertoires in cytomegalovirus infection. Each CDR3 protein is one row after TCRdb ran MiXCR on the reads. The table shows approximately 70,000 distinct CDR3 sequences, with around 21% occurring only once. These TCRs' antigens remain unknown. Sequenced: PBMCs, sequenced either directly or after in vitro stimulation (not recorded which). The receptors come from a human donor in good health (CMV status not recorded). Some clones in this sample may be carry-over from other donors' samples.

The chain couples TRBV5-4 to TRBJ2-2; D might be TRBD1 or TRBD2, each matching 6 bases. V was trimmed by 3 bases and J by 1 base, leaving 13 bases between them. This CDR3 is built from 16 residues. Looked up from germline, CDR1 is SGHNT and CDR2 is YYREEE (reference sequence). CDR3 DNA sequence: TGTGCCAGCAGCTGGGGGGCTAGCGTGAACACCGGGGAGCTGTTTTTT. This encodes CASSWGASVNTGELFF.

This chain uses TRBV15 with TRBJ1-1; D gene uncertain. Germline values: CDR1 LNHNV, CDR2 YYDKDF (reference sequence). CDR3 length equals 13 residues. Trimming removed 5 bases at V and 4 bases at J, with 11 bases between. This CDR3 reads CATSLDGSTEAFF. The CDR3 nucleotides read TGTGCCACCAGCCTCGACGGGAGCACTGAAGCTTTCTTT. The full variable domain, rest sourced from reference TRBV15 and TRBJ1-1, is DAMVIQNPRYQVTQFGKPVTLSCSQTLNHNVMYWYQQKSSQAPKLLFHYYDKDFNNEADTPDNFQSRRPNTSFCFLDIRSPGLGDTAMYLCATSLDGSTEAFFGQGTRLTVV.

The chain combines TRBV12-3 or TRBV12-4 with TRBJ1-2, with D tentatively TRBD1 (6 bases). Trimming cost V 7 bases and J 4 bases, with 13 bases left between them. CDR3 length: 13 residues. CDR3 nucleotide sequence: TGTGCCAGCACCCTCCAGGACAGCTATGGCTACACCTTC. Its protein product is CASTLQDSYGYTF.

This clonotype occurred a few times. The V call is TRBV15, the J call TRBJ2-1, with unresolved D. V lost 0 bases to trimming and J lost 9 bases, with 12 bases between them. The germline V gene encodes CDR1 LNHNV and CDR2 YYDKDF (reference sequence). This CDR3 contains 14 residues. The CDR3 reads CATSRDLDGSEQFF. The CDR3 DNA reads TGTGCCACCAGCAGAGATCTAGACGGCAGTGAGCAGTTCTTC.

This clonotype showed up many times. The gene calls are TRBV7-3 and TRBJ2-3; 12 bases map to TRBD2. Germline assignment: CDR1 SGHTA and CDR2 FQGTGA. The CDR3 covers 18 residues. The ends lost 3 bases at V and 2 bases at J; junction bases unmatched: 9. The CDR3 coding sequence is TGTGCCAGCAGCTTCCATCGGACTAGCGGGACATTCACAGATACGCAGTATTTT. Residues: CASSFHRTSGTFTDTQYF.

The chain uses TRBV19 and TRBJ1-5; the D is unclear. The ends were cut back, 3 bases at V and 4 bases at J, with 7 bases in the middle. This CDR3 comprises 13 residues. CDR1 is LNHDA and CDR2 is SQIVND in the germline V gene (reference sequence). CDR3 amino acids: CASSIGRNQPQHF. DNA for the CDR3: TGTGCCAGTAGTATCGGACGGAATCAGCCCCAGCATTTT.

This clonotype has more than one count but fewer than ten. In DNA, the CDR3 is TGTGCCAGCAGCTTAGGTGTCAGCTCCTACGAGCAGTACTTC. Its translation is CASSLGVSSYEQYF. The rearrangement uses TRBV7-9 and TRBJ2-7; D is undetermined. V lost 1 base and J 0 bases, leaving 7 bases between the germline ends. This CDR3 spans 14 amino acids. Germline CDR1 is SEHNR and CDR2 is FQNEAQ (reference sequence).

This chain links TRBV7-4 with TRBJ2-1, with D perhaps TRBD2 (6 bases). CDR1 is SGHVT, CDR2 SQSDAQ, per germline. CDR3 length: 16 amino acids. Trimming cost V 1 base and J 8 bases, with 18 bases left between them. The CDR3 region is CASSLEGLSGGDEQFF. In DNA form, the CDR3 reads TGTGCCAGCAGCTTAGAAGGCCTTTCTGGAGGGGATGAGCAGTTCTTC.

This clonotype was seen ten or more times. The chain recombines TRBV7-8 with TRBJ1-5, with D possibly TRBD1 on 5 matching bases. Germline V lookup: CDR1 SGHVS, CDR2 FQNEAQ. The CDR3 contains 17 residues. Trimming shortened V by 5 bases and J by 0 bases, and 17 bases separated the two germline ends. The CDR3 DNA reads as TGTGCCAGCAGCACGAGGGGCGGGAGCTATAGCAATCAGCCCCAGCATTTT. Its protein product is CASSTRGGSYSNQPQHF.

CDR3 in DNA: TGTGCCTGGAGCCAAGGACTAGCGGGCTACGAGCAGTACTTC. It translates to CAWSQGLAGYEQYF. The chain employs TRBV30 and TRBJ2-7, with TRBD2 matching over 11 bases. Germline V lookup: CDR1 GTSNPN, CDR2 SVGIG (reference sequence). There are 14 residues in the CDR3. V shed 3 bases and J 3 bases; nucleotides not matched to a gene: 4.

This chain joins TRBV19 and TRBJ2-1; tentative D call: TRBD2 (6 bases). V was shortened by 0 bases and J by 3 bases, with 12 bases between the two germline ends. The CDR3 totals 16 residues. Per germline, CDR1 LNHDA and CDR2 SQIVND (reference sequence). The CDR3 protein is CASSIDRAGSYNEQFF. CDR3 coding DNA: TGTGCCAGTAGTATAGATCGGGCGGGAAGCTACAATGAGCAGTTCTTC. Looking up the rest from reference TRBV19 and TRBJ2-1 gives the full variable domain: DGGITQSPKYLFRKEGQNVTLSCEQNLNHDAMYWYRQDPGQGLRLIYYSQIVNDFQKGDIAEGYSVSREKKESFPLTVTSAQKNPTAFYLCASSIDRAGSYNEQFFGPGTRLTVL.

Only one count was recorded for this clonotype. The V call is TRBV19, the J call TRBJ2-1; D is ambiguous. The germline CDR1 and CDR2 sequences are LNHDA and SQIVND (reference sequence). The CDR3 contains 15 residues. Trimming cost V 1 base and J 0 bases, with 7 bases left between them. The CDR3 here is CASSIGTTSYNEQFF. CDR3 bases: TGTGCCAGTAGTATAGGCACGACCTCCTACAATGAGCAGTTCTTC. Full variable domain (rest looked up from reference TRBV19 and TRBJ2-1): DGGITQSPKYLFRKEGQNVTLSCEQNLNHDAMYWYRQDPGQGLRLIYYSQIVNDFQKGDIAEGYSVSREKKESFPLTVTSAQKNPTAFYLCASSIGTTSYNEQFFGPGTRLTVL.

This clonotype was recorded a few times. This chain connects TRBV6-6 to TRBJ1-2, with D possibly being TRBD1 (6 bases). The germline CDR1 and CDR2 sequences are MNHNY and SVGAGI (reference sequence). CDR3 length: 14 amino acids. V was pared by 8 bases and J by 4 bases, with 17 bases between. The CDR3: CASAGQMAGYGYTF. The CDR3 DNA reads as TGTGCCAGCGCAGGACAGATGGCAGGCTATGGCTACACCTTC.

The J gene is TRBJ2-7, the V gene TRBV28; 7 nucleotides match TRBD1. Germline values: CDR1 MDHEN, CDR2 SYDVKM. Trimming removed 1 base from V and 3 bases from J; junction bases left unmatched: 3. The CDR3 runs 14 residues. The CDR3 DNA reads TGTGCCAGCAGTTTATCCGGACAGGACTACGAGCAGTACTTC. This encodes CASSLSGQDYEQYF.

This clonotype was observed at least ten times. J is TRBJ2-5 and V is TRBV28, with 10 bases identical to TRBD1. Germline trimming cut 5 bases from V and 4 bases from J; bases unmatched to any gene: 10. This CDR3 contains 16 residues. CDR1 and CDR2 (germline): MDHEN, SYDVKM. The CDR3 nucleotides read TGTGCCAGCAGTACTCCGGGACAGGGGAGGGGAGAGACCCAGTACTTC. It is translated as CASSTPGQGRGETQYF.

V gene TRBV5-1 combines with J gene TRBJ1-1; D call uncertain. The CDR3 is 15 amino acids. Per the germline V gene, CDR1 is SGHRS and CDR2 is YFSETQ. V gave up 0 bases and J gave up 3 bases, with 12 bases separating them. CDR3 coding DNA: TGCGCCAGCAGCTTGGTAGGGCTCGGGGACACTGAAGCTTTCTTT. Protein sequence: CASSLVGLGDTEAFF.

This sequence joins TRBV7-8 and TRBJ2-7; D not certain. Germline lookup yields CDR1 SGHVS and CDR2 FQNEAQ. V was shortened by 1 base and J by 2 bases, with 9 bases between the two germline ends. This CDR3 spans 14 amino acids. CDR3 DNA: TGTGCCAGCAGCTTAGTAGAGAGACCCTACGAGCAGTACGTC. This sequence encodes CASSLVERPYEQYV.

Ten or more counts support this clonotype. The CDR3 reads CASSGRGSYEQYF. CDR3 DNA: TGTGCCAGCAGCGGCAGGGGTTCCTACGAGCAGTACTTC. This chain joins TRBV28 and TRBJ2-7; D may be TRBD1 (6 bases). The CDR3 extends over 13 amino acids. Per germline, CDR1 MDHEN and CDR2 SYDVKM. V lost 6 bases and J lost 1, with 10 bases in between.

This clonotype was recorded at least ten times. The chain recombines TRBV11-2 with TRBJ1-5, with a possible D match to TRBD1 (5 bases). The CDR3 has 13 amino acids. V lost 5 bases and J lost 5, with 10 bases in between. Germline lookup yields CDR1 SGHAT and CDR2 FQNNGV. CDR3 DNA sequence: TGTGCCAGCAGCCGGGACCGAGATCAGCCCCAGCATTTT. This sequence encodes CASSRDRDQPQHF.

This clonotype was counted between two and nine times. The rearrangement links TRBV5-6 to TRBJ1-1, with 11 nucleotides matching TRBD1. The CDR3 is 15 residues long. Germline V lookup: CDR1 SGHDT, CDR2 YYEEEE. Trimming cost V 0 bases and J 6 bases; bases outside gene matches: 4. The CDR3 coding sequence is TGTGCCAGCAGCTTGGGAGGACAGGGGGCCGCTGAAGCTTTCTTT. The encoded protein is CASSLGGQGAAEAFF. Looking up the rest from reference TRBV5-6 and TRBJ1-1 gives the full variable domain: DAGVTQSPTHLIKTRGQQVTLRCSPKSGHDTVSWYQQALGQGPQFIFQYYEEEERQRGNFPDRFSGHQFPNYSSELNVNALLLGDSALYLCASSLGGQGAAEAFFGQGTRLTVV.

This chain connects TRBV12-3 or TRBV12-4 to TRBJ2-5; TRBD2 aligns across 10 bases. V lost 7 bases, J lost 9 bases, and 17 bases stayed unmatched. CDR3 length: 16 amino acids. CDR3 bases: TGTGCCAGCACTGTTCCAGGGGCTAGCGGGAGTACAGCCCAGTACTTC. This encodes CASTVPGASGSTAQYF.

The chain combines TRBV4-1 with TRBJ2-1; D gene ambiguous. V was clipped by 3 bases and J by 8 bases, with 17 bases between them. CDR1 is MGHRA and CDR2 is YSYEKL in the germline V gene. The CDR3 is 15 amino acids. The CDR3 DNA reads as TGCGCCAGCAGCCACCCAGCCCTTGCGGCCTATGAGCAGTTCTTC. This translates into CASSHPALAAYEQFF.

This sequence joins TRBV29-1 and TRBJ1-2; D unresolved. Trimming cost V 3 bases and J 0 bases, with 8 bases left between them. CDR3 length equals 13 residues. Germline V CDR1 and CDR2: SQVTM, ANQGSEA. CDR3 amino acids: CSVDRVTNYGYTF. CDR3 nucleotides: TGCAGCGTTGATCGGGTCACTAACTATGGCTACACCTTC.

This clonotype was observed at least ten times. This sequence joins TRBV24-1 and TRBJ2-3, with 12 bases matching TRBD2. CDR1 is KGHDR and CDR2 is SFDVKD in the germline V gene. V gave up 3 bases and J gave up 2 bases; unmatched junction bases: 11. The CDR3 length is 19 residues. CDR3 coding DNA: TGTGCCACCAGTGATAGACTAGCGGGAGACGAGCTGCCCACAGATACGCAGTATTTT. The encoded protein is CATSDRLAGDELPTDTQYF.

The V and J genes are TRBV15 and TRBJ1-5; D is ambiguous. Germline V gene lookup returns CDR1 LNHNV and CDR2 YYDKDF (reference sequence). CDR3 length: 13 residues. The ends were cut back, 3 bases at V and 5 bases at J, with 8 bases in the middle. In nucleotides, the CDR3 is TGTGCCACCAGCAGCGGACGTTATCAGCCCCAGCATTTT. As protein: CATSSGRYQPQHF.